This T cell receptor (beta chain) was identified during a study of T cells in Graves' hyperthyroidism and ophthalmopathy. Regions amplified from RNA transcripts were the TCR beta CDR3 regions. First-round RT-PCR targeting the TCR CDR3 was performed with the HTBI primer set. MiXCR was run by TCRdb on the multiplex PCR reads, yielding one entry per CDR3 protein. The sample consists of 400,000 or so distinct CDR3 sequences, roughly 15% of them appearing once. A word on this clonotype: It may be a read error: a sequence one base away is much more abundant.

This CDR3 region has 13 residues. Germline V gene data show CDR1 as SGHTA and CDR2 as FQGNSA. This clonotype originated in a woman under 40 with Graves' ophthalmopathy. The sequenced sample was blood. The chain has TRBV7-2 and TRBJ1-1, with 7 positions matching TRBD1. For the CDR3, the DNA is TGTGCCGGCAGCTTCACAGGGGTTGCTGAAGCTTTCTTT. Encoded protein: CAGSFTGVAEAFF. Full variable domain (outside the CDR3, taken from reference TRBV7-2 and TRBJ1-1): GAGVSQSPSNKVTEKGKDVELRCDPISGHTALYWYRQSLGQGLEFLIYFQGNSAPDKSGLPSDRFSAERTGGSVSTLTIQRTQQEDSAVYLCAGSFTGVAEAFFGQGTRLTVV.